The entry that follows covers one TCR beta chain sequence. Assay: immunoSEQ multiplex PCR; the TCRdb copy retains only in-frame clones and omits some. In the table there are around 7,900 clones, roughly 70% of which are singletons. The trim removed 5 bases at V and 6 bases at J, leaving 9 bases unmatched. CDR1 and CDR2 (germline): MDHEN, SYDVKM. This CDR3 has 14 residues. These data come from a study of cytotoxic CD8 clonotypes in ibrutinib-treated CLL. The sample was PBMCs, taken before ibrutinib treatment. The genes are TRBV28 and TRBJ2-7; the match to TRBD2 covers 8 bases. The sequence came from a human donor with chronic lymphocytic leukemia. The chain's CDR3 is CASSRAGVYSEQYF. The CDR3 coding sequence is TGTGCCAGCAGTAGAGCGGGAGTTTATAGCGAGCAGTACTTC.